This is a list of T cell receptor delta chains from one sample in a study of gamma-delta T cells after stem cell transplantation. TCRdb re-called clones from the RT-PCR reads using CATT. Of roughly 3,000 delta-chain clones in the sample, less than 6% were seen once. Specimen: gamma-delta T cells. These receptors all stem from a human donor. It is not recorded whose cells these are; they may come from a transplant donor. CDR3s include the opening cysteine and the closing phenylalanine or tryptophan.

TRDV2	TRDJ1	22	CACDTVGDTRDRKDVYTDKLIF
TRDV2	TRDJ1	14	CACDFLGDRGKLIF
TRDV2	TRDJ1	21	CACDIVPPRGDTVRSTDKLIF
TRDV2	TRDJ1	20	CACDPVLGDTSITYTDKLIF
TRDV2	TRDJ1	18	CACDPLRLGDTRLDKLIF
TRDV2	TRDJ1	19	CACEPMADHTGANTDKLIF
TRDV2	TRDJ1	19	CACDTVYGGDTPAGKKLIF
TRDV2	TRDJ1	16	CACDTLTGGPTDKLIF
TRDV2	TRDJ1	16	CACDTMAGGSTDKLIF
TRDV2	TRDJ3	20	CACDRVLGDTRAGDTRQMFF
TRDV2	TRDJ3	19	CACDTVGDTSSWDTRQMFF
TRDV2	TRDJ1	14	CACDRLGDTDKLIF
TRDV2	TRDJ1	15	CACDPVGDSTDKLIF
TRDV2	TRDJ1	17	CACDTVLGDTKNRELIF
TRDV2	TRDJ1	18	CACDTVDKTGGFTDKLIF
TRDV2	TRDJ1	19	CACDTVNSRTGAYTDKLIF
TRDV2	TRDJ1	24	CACDTLRGTGGYAGGGRYTDKLIF
TRDV2	TRDJ1	16	CACDTLTGGYVDKLIF
TRDV2	TRDJ1	17	CACDTLRGGGYVDKLIF
TRDV2	TRDJ1	16	CACDPIVGDSPKKLIF
TRDV2	TRDJ1	14	CACDTLTGGTTLIF
TRDV2	TRDJ1	17	CACDKVGDLLNTDKLIF
TRDV2	TRDJ1	19	CACDTLLLGDTRGTDKLIF
TRDV2	TRDJ1	15	CACDAVLGDTDKLIF
TRDV2	TRDJ1	16	CACDTVLGDKGDKLIF
TRDV2	TRDJ1	19	CACDGLGRGGITYTDKLIF
TRDV2	TRDJ1	15	CACDTVGGSRDKLIF
TRDV2	TRDJ1	18	CACDSLLGDTRDTDKLIF
TRDV2	TRDJ1	18	CACDLLGDTRTDTDKLIF
TRDV2	TRDJ3	18	CACDTAGLGSWDTRQMFF
TRDV2	TRDJ1	15	CACDLWGSWGDKLIF
TRDV2	TRDJ1	16	CACDILLRGTTDKLIF
TRDV2	TRDJ1	17	CACDPLLGDTYTDKLIF
TRDV2	TRDJ1	19	CACDDLGDKKGGYADKLIF
TRDV2	TRDJ1	17	CACDRLPPSLGPDKLIF
TRDV2	TRDJ1	21	CACDPLAMGDTRAGDTDKLIF
TRDV2	TRDJ1	22	CACDTMLSRPDAGDTQTDKLIF
TRDV2	TRDJ1	14	CACDPLGDKSKLIF
TRDV2	TRDJ1	17	CACDTVPTMGISDKLIF
TRDV2	TRDJ1	20	CACDPLTGGYAVGGTDKLIF
TRDV2	TRDJ1	16	CASYGVGDTLTDKLIF
TRDV2	TRDJ1	17	CACDAVLGGQPTDKLIF
TRDV2	TRDJ1	20	CACDTVWGIRGVMTTDKLIF